This passage covers 29 T cell receptor beta chains from one sample sequenced in a study of T cell responses to AZD1222 COVID-19 vaccine. Method: immunoSEQ multiplex PCR; TCRdb's copy keeps in-frame clones and lacks some. The sample lists about 40,000 clones, 75% to 90% occurring once. Here the sequenced sample was peripheral blood, taken 28 days after the second AZD1222 dose. These TCRs come from an adult who received the AZD1222 COVID-19 vaccine.

The chain links TRBV11-2 to TRBJ2-7; D is tentatively TRBD1 or TRBD2 (5 bases each). This CDR3 has 16 amino acids. Trimming removed 1 base from V and 1 base from J, with 14 bases in between. The germline gives CDR1 SGHAT, CDR2 FQNNGV. CDR3 sequence reads: CASSLGGWGISYEQYF. CDR3 nucleotide sequence: TGTGCCAGCAGCTTAGGAGGGTGGGGGATTTCCTACGAGCAGTACTTC.

This clone was counted a single time. The rearrangement links TRBV11-2 to TRBJ2-7; D remains unclear. Between the trimmed V and J ends, which lost 1 base and 0 bases, there was a span of 7 bases. The CDR3 is 14 amino acids. CDR1 is SGHAT, CDR2 FQNNGV, per germline. For the CDR3, the DNA is TGTGCCAGCAGCTTAGGGGCCAGCTCCTACGAGCAGTACTTC. It encodes CASSLGASSYEQYF.

The CDR3 sequence is CAISYGGTGRGNTEAFF. CDR3 DNA sequence: TGTGCCATCAGTTATGGAGGGACAGGGCGCGGGAACACTGAAGCTTTCTTT. This sequence joins TRBV10-3 and TRBJ1-1; 9 bases are shared with TRBD1. The CDR3 is 17 amino acids. Trimming took 5 bases from V and 1 from J; bases not matched to a gene: 11. Germline V gene sequence: CDR1 ENHRY, CDR2 SYGVKD.

The chain is built from TRBV5-1 and TRBJ2-7; D is unclear. Germline V gene data show CDR1 as SGHRS and CDR2 as YFSETQ. The CDR3 runs to 16 residues. Trimming took 0 bases from V and 2 from J, leaving 15 bases between them. CDR3 amino acids: CASSLGIPDRTYEQYF. The CDR3 nucleotides are TGCGCCAGCAGCTTGGGAATCCCGGACCGCACCTACGAGCAGTACTTC.

CDR3 sequence reads: CASSPAGVITEAFF. CDR3 sequence (DNA): TGTGCCAGCAGCCCGGCTGGGGTAATAACTGAAGCTTTCTTT. This rearrangement joins TRBV7-9 to TRBJ1-1; no clear D gene. The V gene lost 5 bases and the J gene lost 5 bases, with 15 bases spanning the gap. The germline V gene encodes CDR1 SEHNR and CDR2 FQNEAQ (reference sequence). The length of the CDR3 is 14 residues.

CDR3 bases: TGTGCCAGCAGCGCAGAGAGTAGCGGGGCATGGGGTGAAAAACTGTTTTTT. It specifies CASSAESSGAWGEKLFF. The chain recombines TRBV7-6 with TRBJ1-4, with D maybe TRBD1 (5 bases). The CDR3 runs 17 residues. The ends were cut back, 5 bases at V and 7 bases at J, with 23 bases in the middle. The V gene's germline CDR1 is SGHVS and CDR2 FNYEAQ.

V is TRBV15 and J is TRBJ1-6; no definite D call. CDR1 LNHNV and CDR2 YYDKDF come from the germline V gene (reference sequence). V lost 0 bases and J lost 9, with 9 bases in between. The CDR3 is 14 amino acids. CDR3 DNA: TGTGCCACCAGCAGAGAAACGGACGTTTCACCCCTCCACTTT. This translates into CATSRETDVSPLHF.

A few counts support this clone. In DNA, the CDR3 is TGTGCCAGTAGTACCCTCGGGCCTTCCTACGAGCAGTACTTC. Translated, it gives CASSTLGPSYEQYF. The rearrangement joins TRBV19 to TRBJ2-7; no clear D. The CDR3 has 14 residues. Trimming cost V 4 bases and J 1 base, with 11 bases left between them. Germline V gene sequence: CDR1 LNHDA, CDR2 SQIVND (reference sequence).

The chain joins TRBV19 to TRBJ2-7; D tentatively reads TRBD1 or TRBD2 (5 bases each). CDR1 is LNHDA and CDR2 is SQIVND in the germline V gene (reference sequence). CDR3 length: 14 amino acids. V lost 5 bases, J lost 6 bases, and 17 bases lay in between. The CDR3 here is CASSHPGTNSEQYF. CDR3 sequence (DNA): TGTGCCAGTAGTCACCCCGGGACGAATAGCGAGCAGTACTTC.

The chain links TRBV19 to TRBJ2-2; 7 bases fit TRBD1. The germline CDR1 and CDR2 sequences are LNHDA and SQIVND (reference sequence). J was trimmed by 2 bases and V by 5 bases; bases with no gene match: 5. CDR3 length: 15 amino acids. The CDR3 DNA follows: TGTGCCAGTAGTGTCCGGGACAGAAACACCGGGGAGCTGTTTTTT. The encoded protein is CASSVRDRNTGELFF.

This clone was seen more than once but under ten times. The V gene is TRBV5-4, the J gene TRBJ1-2; 7 bases are a match to TRBD1. V was pared by 3 bases and J by 2 bases, with 4 bases of the junction left unmatched. CDR3 length equals 14 residues. Germline V gives CDR1 SGHNT, CDR2 YYREEE (reference sequence). The CDR3 loop is CASSSTGFNYGYTF. The CDR3, as DNA: TGTGCCAGCAGCTCGACAGGGTTCAACTATGGCTACACCTTC.

The chain links TRBV6-5 to TRBJ1-2; no firm D call. Germline CDR1 MNHEY, CDR2 SVGAGI. The V end lost 8 bases, the J end lost 4 bases, and 11 bases lay between the germline ends. This CDR3 is 12 amino acids long. The CDR3 region is CASAAGAYGYTF. Here the CDR3 DNA reads TGTGCCAGCGCCGCGGGAGCCTATGGCTACACCTTC.

V usage is TRBV3-1 (or the pseudogene TRBV3-2) and J usage is TRBJ1-4; D possibly corresponds to TRBD1 (6 bases). V was trimmed by 5 bases and J by 8 bases, leaving 21 bases between them. CDR1 and CDR2 from the germline V gene are LGHDT and YNNKEL (reference sequence). The CDR3 extends over 16 amino acids. The chain's CDR3 is CASSTFGTSRGEKLFF. In DNA form, the CDR3 reads TGTGCCAGCAGCACCTTCGGGACATCACGAGGGGAAAAACTGTTTTTT.

This sequence joins TRBV5-4 and TRBJ1-2; D gene ambiguous. This CDR3 contains 14 residues. Germline CDR1 and CDR2: SGHNT and YYREEE (reference sequence). The V end was cut by 3 bases, the J end by 4 bases, with 13 bases between. The CDR3 nucleotides read TGTGCCAGCAGCTCGCAGACGGACTTCTATGGCTACACCTTC. It is translated as CASSSQTDFYGYTF. The variable domain in full, completed from reference TRBV5-4 and TRBJ1-2, reads ETGVTQSPTHLIKTRGQQVTLRCSSQSGHNTVSWYQQALGQGPQFIFQYYREEENGRGNFPPRFSGLQFPNYSSELNVNALELDDSALYLCASSSQTDFYGYTFGSGTRLTVV.

The chain employs TRBV23-1 and TRBJ2-1; perhaps TRBD2 as D (5 bases). TRBV23-1 is treated as an ORF (open reading frame) with a function not yet certain. With 3 bases removed from V and 7 bases from J, the gap between germline ends came to 28 bases. The CDR3 has 19 amino acids. The CDR3 DNA is TGCGCCAGCAGTCACAATAAGGCGGGCCCCTATACCCTACAGAATGAGCAGTTCTTC. Its protein is CASSHNKAGPYTLQNEQFF.

This chain uses TRBV11-3 with TRBJ2-4; D gene unclear. The CDR3 totals 13 residues. CDR1 SGHNT and CDR2 YENEEA come from the germline V gene. Trimming shortened V by 5 bases and J by 7 bases, and 12 bases separated the two germline ends. The CDR3 protein is CASSPRAGNIQYF. The CDR3 bases are TGTGCCAGCAGCCCTCGGGCTGGGAACATTCAGTACTTC. The whole variable domain, remainder taken from reference TRBV11-3 and TRBJ2-4, is EAGVVQSPRYKIIEKKQPVAFWCNPISGHNTLYWYLQNLGQGPELLIRYENEEAVDDSQLPKDRFSAERLKGVDSTLKIQPAELGDSAVYLCASSPRAGNIQYFGAGTRLSVL.

The genes are TRBV3-1 (or the pseudogene TRBV3-2) and TRBJ1-2; D is uncertain. The CDR3 has 16 amino acids. V shed 0 bases and J shed 7 bases, with 18 bases lying between them. The V gene's germline CDR1 is LGHDT and CDR2 YNNKEL (reference sequence). CDR3 region: CASSQDLVGVKGGYTF. In DNA, the CDR3 is TGTGCCAGCAGCCAAGATTTAGTAGGAGTTAAGGGTGGCTACACCTTC.

The V call is TRBV6-5, the J call TRBJ2-5; perhaps TRBD2 as D (6 bases). The CDR3 totals 13 residues. V shed 10 bases and J shed 1 base, with 13 bases lying between them. In germline, CDR1 is MNHEY, CDR2 SVGAGI. CDR3 protein: CATTARGQETQYF. The CDR3 DNA follows: TGTGCCACCACGGCGCGGGGCCAAGAGACCCAGTACTTC.

V usage is TRBV28 and J usage is TRBJ1-2; D may be TRBD1 (5 bases). V was clipped by 7 bases and J by 2 bases, with 17 bases between them. This CDR3 has 15 residues. Looked up from germline, CDR1 is MDHEN and CDR2 is SYDVKM. DNA for the CDR3: TGTGCCAGCACCCCACCGGGACTCATCAACTATGGCTACACCTTC. Protein: CASTPPGLINYGYTF.

J is TRBJ1-1 and V is TRBV5-5, with D tentatively TRBD1 (5 bases). Between the trimmed V and J ends, which lost 0 bases and 4 bases, there was a span of 13 bases. CDR1 is SGHKS and CDR2 is YYEKEE in the germline V gene (reference sequence). This CDR3 is built from 15 residues. CDR3 protein: CASSLGSRVSTEAFF. DNA for the CDR3: TGTGCCAGCAGCTTGGGATCCAGGGTAAGCACTGAAGCTTTCTTT.

This chain connects TRBV19 to TRBJ1-1, with D uncertain. In germline, CDR1 is LNHDA, CDR2 SQIVND (reference sequence). The V end lost 6 bases, the J end lost 7 bases, and 12 bases lay between the germline ends. The CDR3 is 12 residues long. The chain's CDR3 is CASRFGLGEAFF. CDR3 DNA: TGTGCCAGTAGATTTGGGCTGGGTGAAGCTTTCTTT.

V gene TRBV2 combines with J gene TRBJ1-2, with D uncertain. Germline-derived CDR1 and CDR2 are SNHLY and FYNNEI. This CDR3 has 14 residues. V dropped 7 bases and J dropped 4 bases, with 16 bases sitting between them. This CDR3 reads CASILGRLGYGYTF. In DNA form, the CDR3 reads TGTGCCAGCATTCTTGGGCGGTTGGGCTATGGCTACACCTTC.

This chain joins TRBV29-1 and TRBJ2-7; D is undetermined. The CDR3 loop spans 13 amino acids. Trimming cost V 2 bases and J 6 bases, with 14 bases left between them. Germline V lookup: CDR1 SQVTM, CDR2 ANQGSEA. The chain's CDR3 is CSVELVQASEQYF. In nucleotides, the CDR3 is TGCAGCGTTGAATTGGTACAAGCGAGCGAGCAGTACTTC.

The genes are TRBV19 and TRBJ1-5; D ambiguous. The germline gives CDR1 LNHDA, CDR2 SQIVND (reference sequence). The ends were cut back, 6 bases at V and 6 bases at J, with 12 bases in the middle. This CDR3 contains 13 residues. CDR3 bases: TGTGCCAGTAGGGCCTCGGGTGGTCAGCCCCAGCATTTT. Translating it yields CASRASGGQPQHF. The variable domain in full, completed from reference TRBV19 and TRBJ1-5, reads DGGITQSPKYLFRKEGQNVTLSCEQNLNHDAMYWYRQDPGQGLRLIYYSQIVNDFQKGDIAEGYSVSREKKESFPLTVTSAQKNPTAFYLCASRASGGQPQHFGDGTRLSIL.

CDR3 protein: CASSLSQGETQYF. DNA of the CDR3: TGTGCCAGCTCACTCTCCCAGGGGGAGACCCAGTACTTC. The chain links TRBV18 to TRBJ2-5, with D possibly being TRBD1 (6 bases). The V end lost 4 bases, the J end lost 5 bases, and 11 bases lay between the germline ends. Germline CDR1 and CDR2: KGHSH and LQKENI. The length of the CDR3 is 13 residues.

The chain employs TRBV5-1 and TRBJ2-7, with 13 bases identical to TRBD2. Losses at the gene ends were 4 bases for V and 1 base for J; bases not matched to a gene: 8. Germline lookup yields CDR1 SGHRS and CDR2 YFSETQ. There are 17 residues in the CDR3. The CDR3 DNA is TGCGCCAGCAGCGGTAGACTAGCGGGGGGCTATTCCTACGAGCAGTACTTC. It yields the protein CASSGRLAGGYSYEQYF.

The rearrangement links TRBV25-1 to TRBJ1-2, with a weak D call TRBD1 (5 bases). Trimming pared 1 base from V and 6 bases from J, leaving 12 bases between. The germline CDR1 and CDR2 sequences are MGHDK and SYGVNS. The CDR3 consists of 14 residues. The CDR3 bases are TGTGCCAGCAGTGAATTCTCCGACAGCCATGGCTACACCTTC. It translates to CASSEFSDSHGYTF.

This chain connects TRBV6-5 to TRBJ2-7, with no clear D. V lost 0 bases and J lost 1, with 4 bases in between. Germline V gene lookup returns CDR1 MNHEY and CDR2 SVGAGI. There are 13 residues in the CDR3. The CDR3 here is CASSYSGSYEQYF. The CDR3 DNA is TGTGCCAGCAGTTACTCAGGATCCTACGAGCAGTACTTC.

The chain joins TRBV5-6 to TRBJ2-3; 14 nucleotides match TRBD2. V lost 2 bases to trimming and J lost 6 bases; unmatched junction nucleotides: 8. The CDR3 covers 17 residues. CDR1 and CDR2 (germline): SGHDT, YYEEEE. As DNA, the CDR3 is TGTGCCAGCAGCTTTCCGGGACTAGCGGGGGTCGGGGATACGCAGTATTTT. Translating it yields CASSFPGLAGVGDTQYF. Drawing the rest from reference TRBV5-6 and TRBJ2-3, the complete variable domain is DAGVTQSPTHLIKTRGQQVTLRCSPKSGHDTVSWYQQALGQGPQFIFQYYEEEERQRGNFPDRFSGHQFPNYSSELNVNALLLGDSALYLCASSFPGLAGVGDTQYFGPGTRLTVL.